This TCR beta chain was captured by sequencing in a study of identifying expanded T cells in peripheral blood. Only one count was recorded for this clone. From germline, CDR1 is SQVTM and CDR2 ANQGSEA. The trim removed 0 bases at V and 2 bases at J, leaving 9 bases unmatched. This CDR3 spans 16 amino acids. Here immunoSEQ multiplex PCR was the method, and the copy in TCRdb shows in-frame clones only, minus some. The sample has about 85,000 clones, about nine tenths seen once. This TCR came from a person aged 18-69 years in good health. Sequencing input: blood. The chain uses TRBV29-1 and TRBJ2-7; TRBD1 agrees at 8 bases. Written as DNA, the CDR3 is TGCAGCGTTGAAGATATGACGACAGGGGAGACCTACGAGCAGTACTTC. Its protein product is CSVEDMTTGETYEQYF.